This T cell receptor (beta chain) was recovered during a study of CD8+ T cells in alopecia areata. The wider study: A 6-month off-drug phase came after tofacitinib, which had lasted 6 to 18 months. Treated patients were scored for severity by percent of scalp affected.

This CDR3 is 12 amino acids long. V lost 0 bases and J lost 10, with 8 bases in between. Germline V gene lookup returns CDR1 SGDLS and CDR2 YYNGEE. The treatment here: oral pan-JAK inhibitor, 5-10 mg twice daily. Reverse transcribed after extraction, RNA yielded cDNA as the sequencing template. Profiled with immunoSEQ multiplex PCR; TCRdb holds only in-frame clones, not every one. The table lists some 220,000 clones, more than 45% of them singletons. Overall study findings and caveats: Tofacitinib produced a significant decrease in scalp clonality and in expanded CD8+ clones among the top 100. Many expanded lesional clones persisted in scalp and blood during tofacitinib.

On this clone itself: Its antigen remains unknown.

The receptor's source is a human donor with alopecia areata. The input for sequencing was CD4+ T cells sorted from blood, taken at week 4, from a patient treated with tofacitinib. The genes are TRBV9 and TRBJ2-1, with D unclear. CDR3 residues: CASSVEVGEQFF. The CDR3 region has the DNA TGTGCCAGCAGCGTAGAAGTCGGCGAGCAGTTCTTC.